This paragraph covers one TCR beta chain sequence. This receptor's antigen is unknown. No much larger clone is present one base from it, and per-base qualities are unavailable. In total, approximately 700 healthy bone marrow donors made up the cohort. At the time of sampling, every cohort member was nominally healthy, though immune exposures that went unrecorded were likely present. The donor was CMV seropositive and was included in the group of 250 to 350 seropositive cohort members. Each donor provided a peripheral blood sample, and peripheral blood mononuclear cells were used for TCR beta sequencing. Genomic DNA extraction from the blood cell samples was performed with the Qiagen DNeasy Blood Extraction Kit. The data were taken from a study of cytomegalovirus exposure and HLA in healthy donors (dated by TCRdb to between 2016 and 2019). Study-level background: An earlier analysis of 587 of the donors reported approximately 270 Gb of sequence data and some 120 million unique TCR beta sequences from 150 million to 200 million T cells. Genome-wide SNP genotypes for about three fifths of the roughly 700 donors were used in a later genetic analysis, which treated that subset as a discovery cohort. The number of typed donors differed by locus: about 620-640 for A, B, C, DRB1 and DQB1; approximately 540 for DQA1; about 600 for DPA1; and some 430 for DPB1. The genetic ancestry cluster associated with self-reported Caucasian donors included 80% to 90% of the 300 to 400 genotyped donors. In an earlier analysis of over 550 of the donors, high-throughput TCR beta sequencing was used to judge whether each TCR beta V gene segment behaved as functional or pseudogenic. Using immunosequencing, the study profiled T cell repertoires from fewer than 850 subjects and related those repertoires to cytomegalovirus serostatus. Along with the approximately 700-subject first cohort, a separate validation cohort of approximately 110 different subjects was used. A later analysis re-examined previously published TCR beta repertoires from more than 550 donors and added high-resolution HLA genotyping to investigate patterns of TCR occurrence. An early release that covered some 640 HLA-typed donors contained approximately 300 gigabases of sequencing data and about 93 million unique TCR sequences. The later analysis used no new phenotypic data to find candidate immune exposures, relying instead on TCR beta sequences and their occurrence across donors. Because of strong linkage in the cohort, roughly five DR-DQ haplotypes were treated as single units for association and clustering. All discovery cohort repertoires had been generated on a single sequencing platform. The aim of the study was to test whether cataloging public T cell receptors could identify signatures of past pathogen exposure. On average, around 240,000 unique TCR beta nucleotide sequences were sequenced per donor among 398 genotyped donors of the cohort, with roughly 18% of those sequences being non-productive. To predict cytomegalovirus infection status, the study combined high-throughput TCR immunosequencing, statistical association of individual TCRs with disease status, and machine learning. Donor age, sex, ethnicity and CMV serostatus were compiled together with the repertoire data. Both class I and class II loci were covered by HLA typing, at four-digit resolution.

The library came from the immunoSEQ multiplex PCR assay. The multiplex PCR relied on a mix of 60 forward primers for TCR Vbeta segments and 13 reverse primers for TCR Jbeta segments. Amplification of the CDR3 region of rearranged TCR beta genes was performed with a multiplex PCR assay on genomic DNA. On the Illumina HiSeq System, the amplified TCR beta libraries were sequenced as 87-base-pair reads. The published analysis was carried out like this. Across the 500 to 850 repertoires, a later analysis counted about 81 million unique TCR beta chains, 9.5 million to 12 million of which were shared by at least two donors. To remove PCR and sequencing errors, raw reads were error-corrected and collapsed into unique sequences using a nearest-neighbor algorithm that merged closely related sequences. CDR3 sequences were aligned to IMGT reference sequences to assign V, D and J gene segments. Each retained sequence needed at least a six-nucleotide match to both a V gene segment and a J gene segment. A rearrangement counted as productive if the CDR3 had no stop codons and remained in frame with V and J, and every other rearrangement counted as non-productive. CDR3 was defined according to IMGT convention as the region running from the second conserved V-encoded cysteine to the conserved J-encoded phenylalanine. In an earlier analysis of just under 600 of the donors, sequences lacking an unambiguous match to a single V gene segment were excluded. An earlier analysis of some 500 of the donors classified V segments as functional when productive rearrangements were above 56.7% and as segregating when the standard deviation between donors was above 5%. A statistical classification framework was built to diagnose cytomegalovirus status from the catalog of TCR beta chain sequences. A later analysis assigned V and J genes by comparing TCR nucleotide sequences with IMGT/GENE-DB human TR gene sequences. Using the TCRdist pipeline, a later analysis assigned CDR3 sequences along with most-parsimonious VDJ recombination scenarios. In a later analysis, each TCR beta chain was defined by its CDR3 amino acid sequence together with its V-gene family, and reads without a unique V-gene family were excluded. A later analysis removed 550 to 650 highly shared, low-generation-probability nucleotide sequences to deal with suspected cross-contamination and a sequencing artifact. In a later analysis, a clonal expansion index was calculated for each public chain from normalized within-repertoire ranks of inferred template counts. Generation probabilities in a later analysis came from a VDJ recombination model fitted to out-of-frame rearrangements, and those results were checked against IGoR. In a later analysis, hypergeometric tests were used to score TCR-TCR, TCR-HLA and TCR-CMV co-occurrence, with a repertoire-size bias correction applied to TCR pairs. In a later analysis, false discovery rates were estimated by permuting HLA or CMV assignments 20 times. In a later analysis, co-occurring TCRs were grouped using DBSCAN, and TCRdist sequence similarity was added for clustering within HLA-allele-positive subsets. Repertoires with fewer than 30,000 or more than 120,000 public chains were left out of co-occurrence clustering, as were five repertoires with anomalous nucleotide sharing. TCRdb carries this immuneACCESS record with in-frame sequences only. Its versions omit some clonotypes, under half of them owing to an unresolved V gene in the studies checked, with the rest unexplained. V, J and clone size are taken as reported in that table, and D and trimming were inferred from the DNA itself. In all, the sample holds about 170,000 clones, and 60% to 80% of those were seen once. Less than 15% of the sample lies in the top ten.

Results the study describes overall, beyond this receptor: In vitro tests confirmed that a few of the cytomegalovirus-associated TCR beta chains recognize cytomegalovirus antigens. According to a later analysis, parvovirus B19, influenza, CMV and Epstein-Barr virus appeared linked to several top co-occurrence clusters. The study gave a list of more than 150 TCR beta chains associated with cytomegalovirus. In a later genetic analysis, a missense DCLRE1C variant was associated with V-gene and J-gene trimming of TCR beta chains, and the association was replicated in an independent cohort. The classifier was reported to diagnose cytomegalovirus status with high specificity and sensitivity in both the original and validation cohorts. Because the 87-base-pair reads could not distinguish some IMGT-functional V segments, including TRBV6-2 and TRBV6-3, those segments were excluded. An earlier analysis of 587 of the donors showed that most TCR beta V segments appeared in productive rearrangements either about 90% or about 30% of the time, which broadly matched IMGT annotations. In a later analysis, TCR association rates were found to vary across HLA loci, with the most associated TCRs seen for DRB1 alleles and the fewest for HLA-C alleles. For the cohort, immune exposure information was limited to CMV serostatus. Most TCR sequences were observed very rarely across donors, whereas some public TCRs were present in many individuals. The cohort was sequenced for TCR beta chains only, and without alpha or paired-chain data the features that could be detected were limited. When HLA alleles, especially DR and DQ, strongly co-occurred, attributing TCR associations to individual alleles was difficult. A later genetic analysis reported fewer N-insertions in productive TCRs among donors in an Asian-associated ancestry cluster than the approximately 700-donor mean. A later analysis found that HLA-associated TCR beta chains were more clonally expanded and had lower generation probabilities than equally common non-associated chains. A later analysis found that most CMV-associated TCR beta chains appeared HLA-restricted, with HLA associations seemingly driven largely by CMV exposure. Because HLA typing was missing for some donors at each locus, association tests included only the typed subset. A cluster of highly shared sequence variants was judged likely to be a technical artifact of the sequencing pipeline. The earlier analysis of approximately 590 of the donors excluded fewer than 20 rarely observed V segments, including chromosome 9 orphons, because counts were too low. Presence/absence analyses assumed roughly uniform sequencing depth across donors, an assumption that may not hold. A further reported finding was that TCR beta sequences accurately predicted the HLA-A and HLA-B alleles for most subjects in the first cohort. The authors suggested that the approach could potentially be generalized to other disease states and immunological phenotypes. Specific HLA alleles were associated with some 15,000 TCR beta sequences at a false discovery rate of 0.05 in a later analysis. Linkage disequilibrium might explain the correlated functional status among segregating V segments, but an unknown experimental factor could not be ruled out.

Measured from the cysteine to the phenylalanine, the CDR3 is 15 residues long. The read is trimmed to its CDR3 DNA, 45 bases read in frame from base 1. The germline V gene specifies SGDLS as CDR1 and YYNGEE as CDR2. Trimming takes 0 bases off V and 7 bases off J; junction bases not matched to a gene: 6. What was sequenced was PBMCs. The sequence joins TRBV9 to TRBJ2-2, and 7 junction bases match TRBD2. The origin of this receptor is a woman aged 45-59 years in good health and CMV-seropositive. The DNA sequence is as follows: TGTGCCAGCAGCGTAGACAGCGGGGACGGCGGGGAGCTGTTTTTT. Translated, this gives CASSVDSGDGGELFF. Beyond the CDR3, the reference TRBV9 and TRBJ2-2 genes provide the residues; the full variable domain reads: DSGVTQTPKHLITATGQRVTLRCSPRSGDLSVYWYQQSLDQGLQFLIQYYNGEERAKGNILERFSAQQFPDLHSELNLSSLELGDSALYFCASSVDSGDGGELFFGEGSRLTVL.